This entry lists 4 T cell receptor beta chains sequenced from one sample in a study of T cells in tumors after PD-1 blockade. Repertoires were generated with immunoSEQ multiplex PCR, while TCRdb's copy carries only in-frame clones and drops some. The profile covers approximately 63,000 clones, with about 74% appearing a single time and roughly 4.7% taken by the ten largest. The sequences come from PBMCs, collected after anti-PD-1 treatment. The receptors originated from a human donor with basal cell carcinoma.

This chain joins TRBV16 and TRBJ1-4; TRBD1 matches at 7 bases. Per the germline V gene, CDR1 is KGHSY and CDR2 is FQNENV. The CDR3 sequence is 15 residues long. V trimming: 0 bases; J trimming: 8 bases; junction bases outside the gene matches: 6. CDR3 sequence (DNA): TGTGCCAGCAGCCAATCGTCGCAGGGGGAGGAAAAACTGTTTTTT. It translates to CASSQSSQGEEKLFF.

The chain joins TRBV6-4 to TRBJ2-1, with TRBD2 as a possible D gene (7 bases). Germline V lookup: CDR1 MRHNA, CDR2 SNTAGT. V lost 2 bases to trimming and J lost 0 bases, with 8 bases between them. The CDR3 covers 15 residues. The CDR3: CASSDAGASYNEQFF. CDR3 sequence (DNA): TGTGCCAGCAGTGACGCGGGGGCCTCCTACAATGAGCAGTTCTTC.

This clone was observed a handful of times. The gene calls are TRBV28 and TRBJ1-1; TRBD1 aligns across 11 bases. This CDR3 has 14 amino acids. Germline values: CDR1 MDHEN, CDR2 SYDVKM. V lost 7 bases to trimming and J lost 5 bases; unmatched junction nucleotides: 6. CDR3 sequence reads: CASNGQGAGTEAFF. DNA of the CDR3: TGTGCCAGCAACGGACAGGGGGCGGGAACTGAAGCTTTCTTT.

The rearrangement links TRBV2 to TRBJ2-3, with 8 bases identical to TRBD2. The CDR3 loop spans 16 amino acids. Losses at the gene ends were 6 bases for V and 7 bases for J; bases not matched to a gene: 15. Looked up from germline, CDR1 is SNHLY and CDR2 is FYNNEI. Here the CDR3 reads CASSALRGGAPYTQYF. CDR3 sequence (DNA): TGTGCCAGCAGCGCCCTCCGGGGGGGGGCGCCATATACGCAGTATTTT.